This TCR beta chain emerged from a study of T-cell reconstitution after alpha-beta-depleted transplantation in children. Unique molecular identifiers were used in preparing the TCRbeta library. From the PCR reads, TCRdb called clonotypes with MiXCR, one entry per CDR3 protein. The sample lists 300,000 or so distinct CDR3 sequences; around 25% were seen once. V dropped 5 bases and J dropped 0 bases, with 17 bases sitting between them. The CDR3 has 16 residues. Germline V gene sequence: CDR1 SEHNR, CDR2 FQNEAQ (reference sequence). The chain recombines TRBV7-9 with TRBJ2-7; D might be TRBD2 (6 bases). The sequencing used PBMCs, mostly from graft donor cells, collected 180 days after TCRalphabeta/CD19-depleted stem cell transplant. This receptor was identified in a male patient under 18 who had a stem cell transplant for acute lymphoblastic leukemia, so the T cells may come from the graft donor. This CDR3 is CASSPSAFLSSYEQYF. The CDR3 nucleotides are TGTGCCAGCAGCCCTAGCGCTTTCCTTAGCTCCTACGAGCAGTACTTC.